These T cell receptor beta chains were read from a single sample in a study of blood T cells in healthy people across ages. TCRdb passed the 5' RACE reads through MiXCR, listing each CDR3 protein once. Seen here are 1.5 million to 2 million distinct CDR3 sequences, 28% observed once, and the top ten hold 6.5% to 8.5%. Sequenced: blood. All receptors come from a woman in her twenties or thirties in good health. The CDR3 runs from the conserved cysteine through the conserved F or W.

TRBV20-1	CSARSAYEQYF
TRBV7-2	CASSRGTVNTGELFF
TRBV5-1	CASSLAPGLNEQFF
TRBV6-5	CASSQIRDAYNEQFF
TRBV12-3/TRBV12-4	CASSDSGRPYEQYF
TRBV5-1	CASSRFLGADTQYF
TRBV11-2	CASSNLTGEGVNYGYTF
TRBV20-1	CSASQTLYNEQFF
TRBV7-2	CASSRDRTDEQFF
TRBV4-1	CASSQVLLQETQYF